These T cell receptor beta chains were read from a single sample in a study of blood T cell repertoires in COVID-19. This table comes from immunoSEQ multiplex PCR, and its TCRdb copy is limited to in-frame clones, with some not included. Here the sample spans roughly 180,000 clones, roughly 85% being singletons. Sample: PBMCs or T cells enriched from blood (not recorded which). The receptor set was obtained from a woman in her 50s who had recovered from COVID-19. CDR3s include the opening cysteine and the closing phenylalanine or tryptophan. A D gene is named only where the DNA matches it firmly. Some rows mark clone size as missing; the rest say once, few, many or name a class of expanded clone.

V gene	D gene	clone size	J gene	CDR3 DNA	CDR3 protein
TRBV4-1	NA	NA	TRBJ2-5	TGCGCCAGCAGCCTACGGGACTACCAAGAGACCCAGTACTTC	CASSLRDYQETQYF
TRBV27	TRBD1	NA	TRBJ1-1	TGTGCCAGCAGTTCACAGGGGGGGTACACTGAAGCTTTCTTT	CASSSQGGYTEAFF
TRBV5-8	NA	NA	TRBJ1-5	TGTGCCAGCAGCTTTTACAGATATAGCAATCAGCCCCAGCATTTT	CASSFYRYSNQPQHF
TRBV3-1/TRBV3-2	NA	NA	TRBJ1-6	TGTGCCAGCAGCCGAGTTGGGGGGTCACCCCTCCACTTT	CASSRVGGSPLHF
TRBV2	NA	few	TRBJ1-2	TGTGCCAGCAGTCTACAGGGACAAGGTGGCTACACCTTC	CASSLQGQGGYTF
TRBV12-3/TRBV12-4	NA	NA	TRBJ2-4	TGTGCCAGCAGTTTAGGGGGGGTCTTTTCCTTC	CASSLGGVFSF
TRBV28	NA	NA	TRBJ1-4	TGTGGAACCGGTGTAACTAATGAAAAACTGTTTTTT	CGTGVTNEKLFF
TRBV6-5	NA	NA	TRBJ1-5	TGTGCCAGCAGTCCGGGCAATCAGCCCCAGCATTTT	CASSPGNQPQHF
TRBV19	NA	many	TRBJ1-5	TGTGCCAGTAGTCCTCCCGGGGAGGTCTCCCAGCCCCAGCATTTT	CASSPPGEVSQPQHF
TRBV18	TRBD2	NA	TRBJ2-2	TGTGCCAGCTCACCAACGGCTAGCGGGACTACCGGGGAGCTGTTTTTT	CASSPTASGTTGELFF
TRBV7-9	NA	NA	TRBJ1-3	TGTGCCAGCAGCTATAGGGGGTCCAACTCTGGAAACACCATATATTTT	CASSYRGSNSGNTIYF
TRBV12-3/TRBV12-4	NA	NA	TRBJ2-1	TGTGCCAGCAGTTGGGGCCCCACCGAGCAGTTCTTC	CASSWGPTEQFF
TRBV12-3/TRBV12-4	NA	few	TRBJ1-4	TGTGCCAGCAGTTCTCTAAACGAAAAACTGTTTTTT	CASSSLNEKLFF
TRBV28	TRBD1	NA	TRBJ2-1	TGTGCCAGCAGTTTAATCGACAGGGGACGTGAGCAGTTCTTC	CASSLIDRGREQFF
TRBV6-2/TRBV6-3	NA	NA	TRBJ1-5	TGTGCCAGCAGTGACCCAGGGATGGGCAGCCAGCCCCAGCATTTT	CASSDPGMGSQPQHF
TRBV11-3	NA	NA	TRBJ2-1	TGTGCCAGCACCCCCGGATTCGGTCGGAGTGAGCAGTTCTTC	CASTPGFGRSEQFF
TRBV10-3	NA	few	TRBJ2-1	TGTGCCACCCGGCAGGAGACAGGACTCAATGAGCAGTTCTTC	CATRQETGLNEQFF
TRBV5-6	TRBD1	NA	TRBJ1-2	TGTGCCAGCAGCTTACAGGGGGCCCTGTGGGGCTACACCTTC	CASSLQGALWGYTF
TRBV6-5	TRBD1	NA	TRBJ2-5	TGTGCCGGAAGAACGGGACAGCCAGAGACCCAGTACTTC	CAGRTGQPETQYF
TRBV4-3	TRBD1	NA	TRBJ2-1	TGCGCCAGCAGCCAAGGGGGGACAGGTGTCTACAATGAGCAGTTCTTC	CASSQGGTGVYNEQFF
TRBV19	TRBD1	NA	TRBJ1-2	TGTGCCAGTAGTTTAAGGACAGGAAGCTCCCATGGCTACACCTTC	CASSLRTGSSHGYTF
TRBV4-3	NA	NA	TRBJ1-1	TGCGCCAGCAGCCAAGATCGGTCAGACGGCAGGACTGAAGCTTTCTTT	CASSQDRSDGRTEAFF
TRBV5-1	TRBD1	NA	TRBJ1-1	TGCGCCAGCAGGGTGGACAGGGGGCACACTGAAGCTTTCTTT	CASRVDRGHTEAFF
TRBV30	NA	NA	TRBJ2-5	TGTGCCTGGTGGGACTACCAAGAGACCCAGTACTTC	CAWWDYQETQYF
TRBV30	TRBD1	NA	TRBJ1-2	TGTGCCTGGAGTCGGACAGGAGGATATGGCTACACCTTC	CAWSRTGGYGYTF
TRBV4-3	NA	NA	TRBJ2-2	TGCGCCAGCAGCCAAGTTCCCGAGACCGGGGAGCTGTTTTTT	CASSQVPETGELFF
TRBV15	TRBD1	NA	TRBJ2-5	TGTGCCACCAGCAGAAACCCGGACAGGGGGTGGGAGACCCAGTACTTC	CATSRNPDRGWETQYF
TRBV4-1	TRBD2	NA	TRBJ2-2	TGCGCCAGCAGCCCTCCCCCCGGGACTAGCGGGAGTTCCGGGGAGCTGTTTTTT	CASSPPPGTSGSSGELFF
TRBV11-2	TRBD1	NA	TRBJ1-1	TGTGCCAGCAGCCCCGGGACAGGTTGGGCTTTCTTT	CASSPGTGWAFF
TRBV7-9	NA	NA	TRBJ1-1	TGTGCCAGCAGCTCTTACAGGGATCAAGGAACTGAAGCTTTCTTT	CASSSYRDQGTEAFF
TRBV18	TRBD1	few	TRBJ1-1	TGTGCCAGCTCAAGGGACAGGGGGTACACTGAAGCTTTCTTT	CASSRDRGYTEAFF
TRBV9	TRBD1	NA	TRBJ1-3	TGTGCCAGCAGCGTAGAGGGACAGACGACTGGAAACACCATATATTTT	CASSVEGQTTGNTIYF
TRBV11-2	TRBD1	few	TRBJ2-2	TGTGCCAGCAGCTTACGGACAGGGGCAAACACCGGGGAGCTGTTTTTT	CASSLRTGANTGELFF
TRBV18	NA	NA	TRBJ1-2	TGTGCCAGCTCACCAAAACAGGAGGGGAGTGGCTACACCTTC	CASSPKQEGSGYTF
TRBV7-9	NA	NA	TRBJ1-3	TGTGCCAGCAGCTTAAACCTGGCCAGGGTAGATGGAAACACCATATATTTT	CASSLNLARVDGNTIYF
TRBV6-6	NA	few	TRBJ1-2	TGTGCCAGCCGTCCGACGGGGGTTAATAAAGCCTATGGCTACACCTTC	CASRPTGVNKAYGYTF
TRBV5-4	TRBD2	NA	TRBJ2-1	TGTGCCAGCAGCCCCCAAGCGGGAAATGAGCAGTTCTTC	CASSPQAGNEQFF
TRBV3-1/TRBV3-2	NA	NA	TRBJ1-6	TGTGCCAGCAGCCAAGATACGGGGTCCAATTCACCCCTCCACTTT	CASSQDTGSNSPLHF
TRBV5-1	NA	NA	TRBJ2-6	TGCGCCAGCAGCCCGGAGGCAGGTTACTCTGGGGCCAACGTCCTGACTTTC	CASSPEAGYSGANVLTF